The clone carrying this TCR beta chain was observed once. What it binds is not known. The V gene end was trimmed by 2 bases and the J gene end by 3 bases; junction bases not matched to a gene: 6. This CDR3 has 15 amino acids. Germline loops: CDR1 SEHNR, CDR2 FQNEAQ (reference sequence). Repertoires were generated with immunoSEQ multiplex PCR, while TCRdb's copy carries only in-frame clones and drops some. The sample includes a few hundred thousand clones, roughly 85% of them seen just once. The data stem from a study of shared clonotypes between healthy human individuals. Study context: In total, the donors were a couple of women and a few men aged 18 to 49.

Findings and limits, study-wide: Sampling used blood alone; tissue repertoires probably differ.

The sequenced sample was PBMCs. The gene calls are TRBV7-9 and TRBJ2-7; TRBD1 matches at 8 bases. The receptor comes from a woman aged 40 to 50 in good health. Some clones in this sample may be carry-over from other donors' samples. CDR3 amino acids: CASSLFSGTGYEQYF. The CDR3 DNA sequence: TGTGCCAGCAGCTTATTCTCCGGGACAGGCTACGAGCAGTACTTC.